The 17 T cell receptor beta chains below all came from one sample that was sequenced in a study of blood T cell repertoires in COVID-19. TCRdb keeps only in-frame clones here, not all; method: immunoSEQ multiplex PCR. The table shows tens of thousands of clones, with 85% to 90% occurring only once. What was sequenced was peripheral blood. Receptors originate from a woman aged 80 or over with acute or convalescent COVID-19.

This clone came up once. The rearrangement links TRBV27 to TRBJ2-1; 8 bases align to TRBD2. Per the germline V gene, CDR1 is MNHEY and CDR2 is SMNVEV (reference sequence). J was trimmed by 1 base and V by 5 bases; bases with no gene match: 4. The CDR3 is 15 residues long. CDR3 sequence reads: CASSNAGGSYNEQFF. CDR3 nucleotides: TGTGCCAGCAGTAACGCGGGGGGTTCCTACAATGAGCAGTTCTTC.

V gene TRBV9 combines with J gene TRBJ2-4; a weak D match, TRBD1 (6 bases). This CDR3 region has 15 residues. The V gene lost 3 bases and the J gene lost 7 bases, with 17 bases spanning the gap. Germline V lookup: CDR1 SGDLS, CDR2 YYNGEE. The CDR3 reads CASSENMDSSNIQYF. CDR3 DNA: TGTGCCAGCAGCGAAAATATGGACAGCTCGAACATTCAGTACTTC.

This clone appeared a single time. The chain employs TRBV9 and TRBJ1-2; TRBD1 might be the D (6 bases). The germline V gene has CDR1 SGDLS and CDR2 YYNGEE. This CDR3 is built from 15 residues. The ends were cut back, 0 bases at V and 4 bases at J, with 13 bases in the middle. In DNA, the CDR3 is TGTGCCAGCAGCGTAGGAGGGGGTAAGTTCTATGGCTACACCTTC. Amino acids: CASSVGGGKFYGYTF.

The chain links TRBV13 to TRBJ2-1; perhaps TRBD1 as D (5 bases). The CDR3 has 14 residues. V shed 1 base and J shed 10 bases, with 14 bases lying between them. Germline V gene lookup returns CDR1 PRHDT and CDR2 FYEKMQ (reference sequence). The CDR3 coding sequence is TGTGCCAGCAGCTTAGAGTCCAGGGCTACGGAGCAGTTCTTC. Translation gives CASSLESRATEQFF.

This clone was counted only a few times. This chain joins TRBV5-1 and TRBJ2-3; a possible D gene is TRBD2 (5 bases). Germline V gene data show CDR1 as SGHRS and CDR2 as YFSETQ. The CDR3 is 15 residues long. The V gene lost 6 bases and the J gene lost 4 bases, with 18 bases spanning the gap. The CDR3 DNA is TGCGCCAGCACCCTGGGTGGTGGGAGCGCAGATACGCAGTATTTT. Encoded protein: CASTLGGGSADTQYF. Drawing the rest from reference TRBV5-1 and TRBJ2-3, the complete variable domain is KAGVTQTPRYLIKTRGQQVTLSCSPISGHRSVSWYQQTPGQGLQFLFEYFSETQRNKGNFPGRFSGRQFSNSRSEMNVSTLELGDSALYLCASTLGGGSADTQYFGPGTRLTVL.

The chain combines TRBV2 with TRBJ1-3; unclear D gene. CDR3 length: 12 residues. The V gene's germline CDR1 is SNHLY and CDR2 FYNNEI. Trimming removed 11 bases from V and 0 bases from J, with 8 bases in between. The CDR3 here is CAWANSGNTIYF. CDR3 nucleotide sequence: TGTGCCTGGGCCAACTCTGGAAACACCATATATTTT.

The J gene is TRBJ2-1, the V gene TRBV29-1; TRBD2 matches at 7 bases. The length of the CDR3 is 15 residues. The V gene's germline CDR1 is SQVTM and CDR2 ANQGSEA. V shed 7 bases, J shed 1 base, and the junction held 10 bases outside the gene matches. The CDR3 DNA is TGCAGCGGGGTGGGAGGGCAGTCATCCTACAATGAGCAGTTCTTC. The encoded protein is CSGVGGQSSYNEQFF.

This rearrangement joins TRBV6-2 or TRBV6-3 to TRBJ2-2, with 8 bases fitting TRBD1. CDR1 and CDR2 (germline): MNHEY, SVGEGT. The J segment lost 5 bases and the V segment lost 6 bases, leaving 14 bases of the junction unmatched. The CDR3 totals 17 residues. CDR3 nucleotide sequence: TGTGCCAGCAGCCCTAATTCTAGGACAGGGCGGACCGGGGAGCTGTTTTTT. It codes for CASSPNSRTGRTGELFF.

The chain joins TRBV9 to TRBJ2-1; 7 positions agree with TRBD2. The CDR3 loop spans 15 amino acids. V trimming: 0 bases; J trimming: 5 bases; junction bases outside the gene matches: 5. Germline V gene data show CDR1 as SGDLS and CDR2 as YYNGEE. CDR3 region: CASSVGGSGNNEQFF. The CDR3 bases are TGTGCCAGCAGCGTAGGCGGGAGTGGCAACAATGAGCAGTTCTTC. Full variable domain (outside the CDR3, taken from reference TRBV9 and TRBJ2-1): DSGVTQTPKHLITATGQRVTLRCSPRSGDLSVYWYQQSLDQGLQFLIQYYNGEERAKGNILERFSAQQFPDLHSELNLSSLELGDSALYFCASSVGGSGNNEQFFGPGTRLTVL.

The genes are TRBV7-9 and TRBJ2-5, with D perhaps TRBD1 (7 bases). Trimming shortened V by 11 bases and J by 5 bases, and 15 bases separated the two germline ends. There are 12 residues in the CDR3. Germline loops: CDR1 SEHNR, CDR2 FQNEAQ (reference sequence). This CDR3 is CASGGTVETQYF. The CDR3 region has the DNA TGTGCCTCTGGGGGGACAGTCGAGACCCAGTACTTC. The whole variable domain, filled in from reference TRBV7-9 and TRBJ2-5, reads DTGVSQNPRHKITKRGQNVTFRCDPISEHNRLYWYRQTLGQGPEFLTYFQNEAQLEKSRLLSDRFSAERPKGSFSTLEIQRTEQGDSAMYLCASGGTVETQYFGPGTRLLVL.

V is TRBV5-4 and J is TRBJ2-2; 13 nucleotides agree with TRBD2. Losses at the gene ends were 0 bases for V and 4 bases for J; bases not matched to a gene: 6. The CDR3 is made up of 18 amino acids. Germline CDR1 SGHNT, CDR2 YYREEE (reference sequence). As DNA, the CDR3 is TGTGCCAGCAGCTTGGGGGCAGGGACTAGCGGGATCACCGGGGAGCTGTTTTTT. Protein product: CASSLGAGTSGITGELFF.

The V and J genes are TRBV5-1 and TRBJ2-1; 9 nucleotides align to TRBD2. This CDR3 is built from 14 residues. CDR1 SGHRS and CDR2 YFSETQ come from the germline V gene. V lost 4 bases and J lost 8; bases outside the gene matches: 7. The CDR3 DNA reads TGCGCCAGCAGCCCGCTAGCGGGAATCGATGAGCAGTTCTTC. Protein sequence: CASSPLAGIDEQFF.

V is TRBV28 and J is TRBJ1-4; 10 bases agree with TRBD1. CDR1 is MDHEN, CDR2 SYDVKM, per germline. V shed 0 bases and J 3 bases; nucleotides not matched to a gene: 10. The CDR3 sequence is 19 residues long. In nucleotides, the CDR3 is TGTGCCAGCAGTTTATGGCTCTCGGGACAGGGGATAGCTAATGAAAAACTGTTTTTT. Its protein product is CASSLWLSGQGIANEKLFF.

The V call is TRBV6-4, the J call TRBJ1-2, with 8 positions matching TRBD1. Germline V gene lookup returns CDR1 MRHNA and CDR2 SNTAGT. The CDR3 sequence is 13 residues long. Trimming at V came to 8 bases and at J to 5 bases, leaving 7 bases not matched to a gene. The chain's CDR3 is CASLGQGGYGYTF. The DNA of the CDR3 is TGTGCCAGCCTTGGACAGGGCGGATATGGCTACACCTTC.

This chain connects TRBV24-1 to TRBJ2-1; TRBD1 matches at 8 bases. The CDR3 loop spans 15 amino acids. Germline V lookup: CDR1 KGHDR, CDR2 SFDVKD. J gave up 6 bases and V 4 bases, and 7 bases lay outside the gene matches. The chain's CDR3 is CATSDPGTGINEQFF. Written as DNA, the CDR3 is TGTGCCACCAGTGACCCCGGGACAGGCATCAATGAGCAGTTCTTC.

CDR3 sequence (DNA): TGTGCCAGTAGTATCGATACCACAGGGATAGAGCAGTTCTTC. Residues: CASSIDTTGIEQFF. The chain is built from TRBV19 and TRBJ2-1; the D gene is possibly TRBD1 (6 bases). Germline V lookup: CDR1 LNHDA, CDR2 SQIVND (reference sequence). V lost 3 bases to trimming and J lost 10 bases, with 16 bases between them. The CDR3 length is 14 residues.

The chain joins TRBV5-5 to TRBJ1-2; 8 bases are shared with TRBD1. Looked up from germline, CDR1 is SGHKS and CDR2 is YYEKEE (reference sequence). V dropped 0 bases and J dropped 4; count of bases not matched to a gene: 8. There are 16 residues in the CDR3. The chain's CDR3 is CASSLGQTGGAYGYTF. The CDR3 nucleotides read TGTGCCAGCAGCTTGGGCCAAACAGGGGGAGCCTATGGCTACACCTTC. The whole variable domain, remainder taken from reference TRBV5-5 and TRBJ1-2, is DAGVTQSPTHLIKTRGQQVTLRCSPISGHKSVSWYQQVLGQGPQFIFQYYEKEERGRGNFPDRFSARQFPNYSSELNVNALLLGDSALYLCASSLGQTGGAYGYTFGSGTRLTVV.